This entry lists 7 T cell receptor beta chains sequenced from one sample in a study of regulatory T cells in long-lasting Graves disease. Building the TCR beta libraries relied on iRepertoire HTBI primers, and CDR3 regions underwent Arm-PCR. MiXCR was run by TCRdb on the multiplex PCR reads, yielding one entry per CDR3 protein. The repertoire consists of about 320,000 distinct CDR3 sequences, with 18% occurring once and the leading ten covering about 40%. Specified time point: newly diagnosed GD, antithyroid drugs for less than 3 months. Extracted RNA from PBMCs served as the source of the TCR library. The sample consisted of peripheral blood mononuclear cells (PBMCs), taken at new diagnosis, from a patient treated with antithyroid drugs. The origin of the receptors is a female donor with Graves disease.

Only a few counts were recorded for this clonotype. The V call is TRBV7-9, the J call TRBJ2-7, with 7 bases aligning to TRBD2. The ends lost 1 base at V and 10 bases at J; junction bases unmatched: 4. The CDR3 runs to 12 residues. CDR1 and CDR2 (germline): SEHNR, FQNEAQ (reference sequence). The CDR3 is CASSLGRGDQYF. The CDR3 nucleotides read TGTGCCAGCAGCTTAGGCCGGGGGGACCAGTACTTC.

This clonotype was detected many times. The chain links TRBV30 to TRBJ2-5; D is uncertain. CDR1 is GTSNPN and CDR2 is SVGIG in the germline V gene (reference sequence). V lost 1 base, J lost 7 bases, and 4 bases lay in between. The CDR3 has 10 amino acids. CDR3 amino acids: CAWSGGTQYF. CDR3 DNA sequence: TGTGCCTGGAGTGGTGGGACCCAGTACTTC.

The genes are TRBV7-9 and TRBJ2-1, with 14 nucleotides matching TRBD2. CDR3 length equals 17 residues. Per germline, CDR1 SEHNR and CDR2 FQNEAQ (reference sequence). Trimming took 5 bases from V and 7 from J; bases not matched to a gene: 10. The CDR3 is CASSGRLAGGPYNEQFF. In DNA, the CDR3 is TGTGCCAGCAGCGGACGACTAGCGGGAGGGCCATATAATGAGCAGTTCTTC.

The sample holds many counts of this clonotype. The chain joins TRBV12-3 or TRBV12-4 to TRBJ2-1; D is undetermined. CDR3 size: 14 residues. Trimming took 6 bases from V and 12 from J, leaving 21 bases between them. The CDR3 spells CASSYTNTGYGQFF. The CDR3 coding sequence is TGTGCCAGCAGCTACACCAACACGGGCTACGGGCAGTTCTTC.

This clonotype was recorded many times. The CDR3 DNA follows: TGTGCCAGCAGTTCTAACGCGAGGTCACCCCTCCACTTT. Translating it yields CASSSNARSPLHF. The chain is built from TRBV12-3 or TRBV12-4 and TRBJ1-6, with D unresolved. The CDR3 covers 13 residues. V was cut by 4 bases and J by 10 bases, with 11 bases left in between.

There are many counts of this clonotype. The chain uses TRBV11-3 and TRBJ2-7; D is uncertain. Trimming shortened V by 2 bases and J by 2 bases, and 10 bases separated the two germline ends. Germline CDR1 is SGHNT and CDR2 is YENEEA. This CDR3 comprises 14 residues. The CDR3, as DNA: TGTGCCAGCAGCTTAAACACGCAGACCTACGAGCAGTACTTC. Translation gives CASSLNTQTYEQYF.

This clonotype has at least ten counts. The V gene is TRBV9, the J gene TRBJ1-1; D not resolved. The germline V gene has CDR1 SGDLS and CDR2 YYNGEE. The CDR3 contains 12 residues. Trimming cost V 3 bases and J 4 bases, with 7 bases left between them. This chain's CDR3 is CASSGGSTEAFF. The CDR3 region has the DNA TGTGCCAGCAGCGGCGGATCCACTGAAGCTTTCTTT.